This note documents a single T cell receptor beta chain sequence. The antigen it recognizes is unknown. There are no base qualities to consult, and no much larger clone falls within one base. The method was the immunoSEQ multiplex PCR assay. Concerning the study's data processing: To diagnose cytomegalovirus status from the catalog of TCR beta chain sequences, a statistical classification framework was built. This is the immuneACCESS table as TCRdb keeps it, with only in-frame sequences that have V and J called. A part of the clones is gone; compared with another copy, unresolved V genes explain less than half, and the rest is unexplained. The DNA gave D and trimming, while V, J and clone size come from that table. Within this sample are around 190,000 clones, with about 81% of them counted one time only. The top ten constitute less than 1.5% of the sample. Donors formed part of the validation cohort, which comprised 120 or so subjects and was distinct from the first cohort of 666 subjects.

The CDR3 goes from the cysteine to the phenylalanine over 15 residues. Just CDR3 DNA is preserved here, 45 bases in frame from base 1. Unmatched junction bases come to 8, with V trimmed by 3 bases and J by 3 bases. CDR1 is given as SGHRS and CDR2 as YFSETQ, both from the germline V gene. The sample is drawn from a study of cytomegalovirus exposure and HLA in healthy donors (dated 2017 in TCRdb). About the study as a whole: A later analysis indicated that the 100 to 150 validation repertoires were generated on the platform also employed for the roughly 650 repertoires of the first cohort. The study aimed to test whether signatures of past pathogen exposure could be identified by cataloging public T cell receptors. A separate validation cohort of 90 to 150 different subjects was used in addition to the roughly 670-subject first cohort. The study combined high-throughput TCR immunosequencing, statistical association of individual TCRs with disease status, and machine learning to predict cytomegalovirus infection status.

General conclusions and limits of the study: In both the original and validation cohorts, the classifier was reported to diagnose cytomegalovirus status with high specificity and sensitivity. In a later analysis, TCRs clustered in the first cohort were found to also tend to co-occur in the roughly 130 validation repertoires, with approximately 95% of cluster scores above 0. It was suggested by the authors that the approach could potentially be generalized to other disease states and immunological phenotypes. In vitro tests confirmed that a few of the cytomegalovirus-associated TCR beta chains recognize cytomegalovirus antigens. The study gave a list of over 150 TCR beta chains associated with cytomegalovirus. Most TCR sequences were seen in very few donors, while some public TCRs were found in many individuals. The validation cohort had no HLA typing available for a later analysis, so co-occurrence within that cohort was assessed over all 110 or so repertoires.

Sequenced material: PBMCs. The rearranged segments are TRBV5-1 and TRBJ1-1, with 7 junctional bases fitting TRBD1. The TCR originated in a woman in her 30s in good health and CMV-seronegative. The CDR3 amino acid sequence is: CASSSNRGRYTEAFF. The base sequence is TGCGCCAGCAGCTCCAACAGGGGTCGGTACACTGAAGCTTTCTTT.